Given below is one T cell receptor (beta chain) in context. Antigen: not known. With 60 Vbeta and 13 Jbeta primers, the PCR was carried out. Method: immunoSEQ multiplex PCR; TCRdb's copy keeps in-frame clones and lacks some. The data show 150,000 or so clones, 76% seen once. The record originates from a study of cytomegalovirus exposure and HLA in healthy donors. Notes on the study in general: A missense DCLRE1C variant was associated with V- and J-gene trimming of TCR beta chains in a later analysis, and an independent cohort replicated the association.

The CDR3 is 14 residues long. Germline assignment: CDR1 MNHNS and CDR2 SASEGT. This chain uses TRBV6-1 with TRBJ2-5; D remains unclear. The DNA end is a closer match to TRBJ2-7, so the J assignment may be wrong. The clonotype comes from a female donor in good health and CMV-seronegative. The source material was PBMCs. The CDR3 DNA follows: TGTGCCTCCAGCCCCCAGAGGTCGACCTACGAGCAGTACTTC. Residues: CASSPQRSTYEQYF.